The next 14 T cell receptor beta chains were all read from a single sample in a study of T cell responses to AZD1222 COVID-19 vaccine. The table came from immunoSEQ multiplex PCR; TCRdb's copy has only in-frame clones and leaves some out. The profile shows 100,000 to 150,000 clones, 93% of them singletons. Source: peripheral blood, taken on day 0 of AZD1222 vaccination. These receptors all stem from an adult in good health.

The chain joins TRBV9 to TRBJ1-6; TRBD1 aligns across 11 bases. The germline gives CDR1 SGDLS, CDR2 YYNGEE. Unmatched junction bases numbered 5, after V lost 2 bases and J lost 7 bases. CDR3 size: 16 residues. CDR3 in amino acids: CASSVGTGGLNSPLHF. The CDR3 coding sequence is TGTGCCAGCAGCGTGGGGACAGGGGGGTTAAATTCACCCCTCCACTTT.

This clone was counted between two and nine times. The chain combines TRBV2 with TRBJ1-1; D unclear. V was trimmed by 4 bases and J by 0 bases, leaving 6 bases between them. The CDR3 has 13 residues. Germline V gene lookup returns CDR1 SNHLY and CDR2 FYNNEI. CDR3 sequence: CASSAGMNTEAFF. The CDR3 DNA follows: TGTGCCAGCAGTGCCGGCATGAACACTGAAGCTTTCTTT.

The chain joins TRBV18 to TRBJ1-2, with 7 bases aligning to TRBD1. Germline CDR1 is KGHSH and CDR2 is LQKENI. V lost 3 bases and J lost 4; bases outside the gene matches: 14. CDR3 size: 17 residues. The DNA of the CDR3 is TGTGCCAGCTCACCGTCTCAACGGGACAGTTACGGCTATGGCTACACCTTC. Protein sequence: CASSPSQRDSYGYGYTF.

This clone was picked up a small number of times. This chain uses TRBV19 with TRBJ2-1; maybe TRBD2 (5 bases). The CDR3 is made up of 16 amino acids. CDR1 is LNHDA and CDR2 is SQIVND in the germline V gene (reference sequence). V was pared by 5 bases and J by 5 bases, with 19 bases between. CDR3 sequence: CASSPLWGSVDNEQFF. The CDR3 DNA reads as TGTGCCAGTAGTCCCCTATGGGGTAGCGTAGACAATGAGCAGTTCTTC.

The rearrangement uses TRBV7-8 and TRBJ2-1; D not resolved. The CDR3 is made up of 13 amino acids. V was trimmed by 5 bases and J by 7 bases, leaving 12 bases between them. Germline CDR1 is SGHVS and CDR2 is FQNEAQ. The CDR3: CASSPGLLNEQFF. In nucleotides, the CDR3 is TGTGCCAGCAGCCCTGGGTTGTTAAATGAGCAGTTCTTC.

This chain uses TRBV6-5 with TRBJ1-2, with D possibly TRBD1 on 6 matching bases. The CDR3 is 11 amino acids. Germline V gives CDR1 MNHEY, CDR2 SVGAGI. The V gene lost 6 bases and the J gene lost 4 bases, with 6 bases spanning the gap. The CDR3 sequence is CASRQGYGYTF. The DNA for the CDR3 is TGTGCCAGCAGACAGGGCTATGGCTACACCTTC.

This clone was found once. V is TRBV5-1 and J is TRBJ2-1; TRBD2 agrees at 11 bases. Looked up from germline, CDR1 is SGHRS and CDR2 is YFSETQ. V shed 4 bases and J 9 bases; nucleotides not matched to a gene: 6. CDR3 length: 14 amino acids. The CDR3 nucleotides read TGCGCCAGCAGCGCTAGCGGGGGGAGTAGTGAGCAGTTCTTC. The encoded protein is CASSASGGSSEQFF.

This chain's CDR3 is CASSLVPRGDTIYF. CDR3 bases: TGCGCCAGCAGCTTGGTGCCCCGGGGGGACACCATATATTTT. The chain combines TRBV5-1 with TRBJ1-3, with a weak D call TRBD1 (5 bases). Per germline, CDR1 SGHRS and CDR2 YFSETQ. With 0 bases removed from V and 8 bases from J, the gap between germline ends came to 12 bases. The CDR3 extends over 14 amino acids.

Only one count was recorded for this clone. The V gene is TRBV7-2, the J gene TRBJ2-6, with D possibly matching TRBD2 (6 bases). The V and J ends lost 5 bases and 4 bases respectively, with 24 bases between them. The CDR3 has 19 residues. Per germline, CDR1 SGHTA and CDR2 FQGNSA. The CDR3 DNA is TGTGCCAGCAGCCGGACTACGGACCCAGGTATAAAAGGGGCCAACGTCCTGACTTTC. Translated: CASSRTTDPGIKGANVLTF. The full variable domain, rest sourced from reference TRBV7-2 and TRBJ2-6, is GAGVSQSPSNKVTEKGKDVELRCDPISGHTALYWYRQSLGQGLEFLIYFQGNSAPDKSGLPSDRFSAERTGGSVSTLTIQRTQQEDSAVYLCASSRTTDPGIKGANVLTFGAGSRLTVL.

The V and J genes are TRBV19 and TRBJ2-3; no reliable D call. Trimming stripped 6 bases from V and 4 bases from J, with 11 bases between. There are 13 residues in the CDR3. Germline V gene data show CDR1 as LNHDA and CDR2 as SQIVND (reference sequence). Here the CDR3 reads CASSGQRADTQYF. DNA of the CDR3: TGTGCCAGTAGCGGTCAAAGGGCAGATACGCAGTATTTT.

The J gene is TRBJ1-1, the V gene TRBV6-5; D is uncertain. CDR1 and CDR2 (germline): MNHEY, SVGAGI. This CDR3 contains 13 residues. Trimming took 4 bases from V and 6 from J, leaving 12 bases between them. The CDR3 DNA is TGTGCCAGCAGTTCTCTAGGGAGGGCTGAAGCTTTCTTT. Protein product: CASSSLGRAEAFF.

The rearrangement joins TRBV3-1 (or the pseudogene TRBV3-2) to TRBJ2-1; TRBD2 agrees at 7 bases. The CDR3 covers 14 residues. V trimming: 2 bases; J trimming: 4 bases; junction bases outside the gene matches: 2. Germline values: CDR1 LGHDT, CDR2 YNNKEL (reference sequence). The CDR3 spells CASSQRAGYNEQFF. The CDR3 region has the DNA TGTGCCAGCAGCCAAAGAGCGGGATACAATGAGCAGTTCTTC.

The CDR3 sequence is CSAHGYSGYTF. Written as DNA, the CDR3 is TGCAGTGCTCACGGATATAGTGGCTACACCTTC. The chain uses TRBV20-1 and TRBJ1-2; D unresolved. V shed 5 bases and J shed 7 bases, with 11 bases lying between them. The germline V gene has CDR1 DFQATT and CDR2 SNEGSKA (reference sequence). This CDR3 contains 11 residues.

The chain links TRBV3-1 (or the pseudogene TRBV3-2) to TRBJ1-4; no firm D call. The CDR3 sequence is 15 residues long. The V and J ends lost 5 bases and 12 bases respectively, with 22 bases between them. Germline CDR1 is LGHDT and CDR2 is YNNKEL (reference sequence). In nucleotides, the CDR3 is TGTGCCAGCAGCAAGAGGGTTACCAGCACCAGACAACTGTTTTTT. It codes for CASSKRVTSTRQLFF.